This is a list of T cell receptor beta chains from one sample in a study of T-cell memory formation after mild COVID-19. One entry per CDR3 protein results from TCRdb running MiXCR on the 5' RACE reads. The data show about 110,000 distinct CDR3 sequences, under 15% seen once. The sample comprised PBMCs or a T cell subset sorted from them (not recorded which). The source is an adult woman who had mild COVID-19 (a few samples of this study predate the infection). Cell type and time point are not known. Both conserved end residues are part of each CDR3. A D gene is named only where the DNA matches it firmly. Expanded clones get a size class; other rows say once, few or many, or leave the size out.

>NA|15|TRBV6-6|TRBJ2-3|NA
TGTGCCAGCAGTTTTCGGGGCCCAGGGGCAGATACGCAGTATTTT
CASSFRGPGADTQYF
>few|13|TRBV6-5|TRBJ1-2|NA
TGTGCCAGCAGTTATAAATGGGGGTATGGCTACACCTTC
CASSYKWGYGYTF
>many|15|TRBV15|TRBJ2-3|NA
TGTGCCACCAGCATCTACGACGGTAGCACAGATACGCAGTATTTT
CATSIYDGSTDTQYF
>NA|16|TRBV7-3|TRBJ2-3|TRBD2
TGTGCCAGCAGCTTCCACCCTAGCGGGAAAACAGATACGCAGTATTTT
CASSFHPSGKTDTQYF
>few|14|TRBV6-2/TRBV6-3|TRBJ2-5|TRBD2
TGTGCCAGCAGTCGGACTAGCTCTCAGGAGACCCAGTACTTC
CASSRTSSQETQYF
>NA|22|TRBV7-8|TRBJ2-1|NA
TGTGCCAGCAGCCTTACGAGGGGGGCAGGGCCTATAGCTGGAGGACTTTACAATGAGCAGTTCTTC
CASSLTRGAGPIAGGLYNEQFF
>NA|13|TRBV19|TRBJ2-7|NA
TGTGCCAGTAGTATAAGACCTGCCGGCGAGCAGTACTTC
CASSIRPAGEQYF
>NA|11|TRBV20-1|TRBJ2-1|NA
TGCAGTGCTAGGGCCTACAATGAGCAGTTCTTC
CSARAYNEQFF
>NA|14|TRBV2|TRBJ2-7|NA
TGTGCCAGCAGTGAACGGACGAGCTCCTACGAGCAGTACTTC
CASSERTSSYEQYF
>NA|15|TRBV19|TRBJ2-1|TRBD2
TGTGCCAGTAGCTTTAGCGGGGGGGCCAGTGATGAGCAGTTCTTC
CASSFSGGASDEQFF
>NA|17|TRBV11-2|TRBJ2-5|TRBD1
TGTGCCAGCAGCTTAGTCGGACAGGGGGCGCATATTGAGACCCAGTACTTC
CASSLVGQGAHIETQYF
>NA|18|TRBV7-9|TRBJ2-3|TRBD2
TGTGCCAGCAGCTTATATGGACTAGCGGACACTAGCACAGATACGCAGTATTTT
CASSLYGLADTSTDTQYF
>NA|13|TRBV29-1|TRBJ2-7|NA
TGCAGCGTTGAGATTTTAGGTTCCTACGAGCAGTACTTC
CSVEILGSYEQYF
>few|16|TRBV12-3/TRBV12-4|TRBJ2-7|TRBD2
TGTGCCAGCAGCCCGCGTTTATCGGGAGGGCCCCACGAGCAGTACTTC
CASSPRLSGGPHEQYF
>NA|13|TRBV20-1|TRBJ1-2|NA
TGCAGTGCTTTTACGCACGGCCCGCAATTTGACACCTTC
CSAFTHGPQFDTF
>few|13|TRBV9|TRBJ2-3|NA
TGTGCCAGCAGCCAGGGGAGCGCAGATACGCAGTATTTT
CASSQGSADTQYF
>few|15|TRBV29-1|TRBJ2-7|TRBD2
TGCAGCGTTCGAACTAGCGGGACCCTCTCCTACGAGCAGTACTTC
CSVRTSGTLSYEQYF
>NA|15|TRBV13|TRBJ1-1|TRBD1
TGTGCCAGCAGCCCGCGGGACAGGGGGCGTACTGAAGCTTTCTTT
CASSPRDRGRTEAFF
>NA|14|TRBV5-5|TRBJ2-3|NA
TGTGCCAGCAGCCCACAGAGCAGCACAGATACGCAGTATTTT
CASSPQSSTDTQYF
>NA|15|TRBV12-3/TRBV12-4|TRBJ2-7|TRBD2
TGTGCCAGCAGTTTTCTCTGGGGAGGGGAATACGAGCAGTACTTC
CASSFLWGGEYEQYF
>few|15|TRBV7-6|TRBJ2-1|TRBD1
TGTGCCAGCAGCGCGACAGGGGGGTTTGGGAATGAGCAGTTCTTC
CASSATGGFGNEQFF
>many|15|TRBV20-1|TRBJ2-7|NA
TGCAGTGCTAGAGCCCGCCCGGCCTCCCTCTACGAGCAGTACTTC
CSARARPASLYEQYF
>few|15|TRBV28|TRBJ2-1|TRBD2
TGTGCCAGCAGCTTGACTAGCGGGAGACAGGATGAGCAGTTCTTC
CASSLTSGRQDEQFF
>few|16|TRBV7-6|TRBJ2-5|NA
TGTGCCAGCAGCTCCCGCGCTGCGGGGAGGGGGGAGACCCAGTACTTC
CASSSRAAGRGETQYF
>NA|15|TRBV13|TRBJ2-1|TRBD1
TGTGCCAGCAGCTCCCCCGGGACAGGGAACAATGAGCAGTTCTTC
CASSSPGTGNNEQFF
>few|14|TRBV15|TRBJ2-7|NA
TGTGCCACCAGCAGAGGCCCCATTGGGTCCGAGCAGTACTTC
CATSRGPIGSEQYF
>few|15|TRBV7-8|TRBJ2-7|NA
TGTGCCAGCAGCCCAAGACAGGCCCTCGGGCACGAGCAGTACTTC
CASSPRQALGHEQYF
>many|13|TRBV27|TRBJ2-7|NA
TGTGCCAGCAGCCGGGACTCCTCCTACGAGCAGTACTTC
CASSRDSSYEQYF
>many|13|TRBV19|TRBJ2-1|NA
TGTGCCAGTCAGGCGACTAGCTACAATGAGCAGTTCTTC
CASQATSYNEQFF
>many|17|TRBV15|TRBJ2-7|TRBD2
TGTGCCACCAGCAGAGATCGTAGCGGGAGGTCGAGCTACGAGCAGTACTTC
CATSRDRSGRSSYEQYF
>few|16|TRBV20-1|TRBJ2-7|NA
TGCAGTGCTAGAGATTTAGGAGAAGTCGACCCCTACGAGCAGTACTTC
CSARDLGEVDPYEQYF
>many|16|TRBV12-3/TRBV12-4|TRBJ2-5|TRBD1
TGTGCCAGCAGTGACGGTCCCGGGACAGTGCAAGAGACCCAGTACTTC
CASSDGPGTVQETQYF
>few|16|TRBV15|TRBJ1-1|NA
TGTGCCACCAGCAGAGATTGGGGGCTGGGAAACACTGAAGCTTTCTTT
CATSRDWGLGNTEAFF
>NA|15|TRBV7-6|TRBJ2-7|NA
TGTGCCAGCAGCCCAGGCCAGGGCGACTCCTACGAGCAGTACTTC
CASSPGQGDSYEQYF
>few|13|TRBV27|TRBJ2-1|NA
NA
CASSTSGYLEQFF
>NA|15|TRBV4-3|TRBJ1-5|NA
TGCGCCAGCAGCCAAGATGCGACAGCAAATCAGCCCCAGCATTTT
CASSQDATANQPQHF
>NA|17|TRBV29-1|TRBJ2-6|NA
TGCAGCGTTGATTTCTGGGAAGAGGGAACTGGGGCCAACGTCCTGACTTTC
CSVDFWEEGTGANVLTF
>NA|17|TRBV5-1|TRBJ1-1|NA
TGCGCCAGCAGCTTCTCCCCGGGGGTCAGGATGAACACTGAAGCTTTCTTT
CASSFSPGVRMNTEAFF
>NA|14|TRBV9|TRBJ2-7|TRBD2
TGTGCCAGCAGCTCCGCTAGCGGGGCCAACGAGCAGTACTTC
CASSSASGANEQYF
>NA|12|TRBV5-6|TRBJ1-2|NA
TGTGCCAGCAACCGAGGGGGGGATGGCTACACCTTC
CASNRGGDGYTF
>NA|12|TRBV29-1|TRBJ2-7|NA
TGCAGCGTTGAAGTTCGGGCAGACGAGCAGTACTTC
CSVEVRADEQYF
>NA|14|TRBV12-3/TRBV12-4|TRBJ2-1|NA
TGTGCCAGCAGTTTCACGGCCTCCTACAATGAGCAGTTCTTC
CASSFTASYNEQFF
>NA|16|TRBV14|TRBJ1-1|NA
TGTGCCAGCAGCCCCTTGGCGGGGGACATGAACACTGAAGCTTTCTTT
CASSPLAGDMNTEAFF
>NA|16|TRBV4-3|TRBJ2-2|TRBD2
TGCGCCAGCAGCCCTCGGACTAGCGGTCTAACCGGGGAGCTGTTTTTT
CASSPRTSGLTGELFF
>NA|12|TRBV30|TRBJ2-3|NA
TGTGCCTGGATGGCTGGAACAGATACGCAGTATTTT
CAWMAGTDTQYF
>few|15|TRBV7-9|TRBJ1-1|NA
TGTGCCAGCAGCACGCTCAGGGCGCTGAACACTGAAGCTTTCTTT
CASSTLRALNTEAFF
>many|16|TRBV5-1|TRBJ2-1|NA
TGCGCCAGCAGCCCGGGGGTGGGGGCCGAATACAATGAGCAGTTCTTC
CASSPGVGAEYNEQFF
>NA|16|TRBV11-2|TRBJ2-7|NA
TGTGCCAGCAGCTTATATTCCGGGACACTCTCCTACGAGCAGTACTTC
CASSLYSGTLSYEQYF
>few|13|TRBV20-1|TRBJ2-7|NA
TGCAGTGCTAGTATAGGGGAAATCTACGAGCAGTACTTC
CSASIGEIYEQYF
>few|14|TRBV7-9|TRBJ2-7|TRBD1
TGTGCCAGCAGGTCACAGGGGCTGGGCGACGAGCAGTACTTC
CASRSQGLGDEQYF
>few|21|TRBV3-1|TRBJ1-2|TRBD1
TGTGCCAGCAGCCAAGATAATAGGGGACAGGTCCGGAGGGGAGGATTATATGGCTACACCTTC
CASSQDNRGQVRRGGLYGYTF
>few|15|TRBV27|TRBJ2-1|TRBD2
TGTGCCAGCAGTCCGGTAGCGGGAGCCTACAATGAGCAGTTCTTC
CASSPVAGAYNEQFF
>NA|15|TRBV6-5|TRBJ2-3|TRBD2
TGTGCCAGCAGTTACATGGGACTAGCGAGAGATACGCAGTATTTT
CASSYMGLARDTQYF
>NA|14|TRBV6-5|TRBJ2-1|NA
TGTGCCAGCAGTCCTCTTACAGGTCCCAATGAGCAGTTCTTC
CASSPLTGPNEQFF
>few|15|TRBV2|TRBJ2-1|TRBD2
TGTGCCAGCAGTGAAAGTAGCGGGGGATACAATGAGCAGTTCTTC
CASSESSGGYNEQFF
>NA|16|TRBV20-1|TRBJ2-7|TRBD1
TGCAGTGCTAGAGACGCCGGGACAGGGTTCACCTACGAGCAGTACTTC
CSARDAGTGFTYEQYF
>few|15|TRBV5-4|TRBJ2-5|TRBD2
TGTGCCAGCAGCGCCCGGACTAGCGTAAAAGAGACCCAGTACTTC
CASSARTSVKETQYF
>few|15|TRBV15|TRBJ2-3|NA
TGTGCCACCAGCAGAGATCTCAGTCTGGTTGATACGCAGTATTTT
CATSRDLSLVDTQYF
>few|17|TRBV24-1|TRBJ1-2|TRBD1
TGTGCCACCAGTGATTCCACCGGGACAGGGGGGAACTATGGCTACACCTTC
CATSDSTGTGGNYGYTF